The 10 T cell receptor beta chains given below trace back to one sample, sequenced in a study of shared clonotypes between healthy human individuals. The protocol was immunoSEQ multiplex PCR, while the TCRdb copy is restricted to in-frame clones and leaves out a portion. The sample holds about 2.4 million clones, roughly 93% seen once. Sequencing used naive CD4+ T cells from PBMCs. Subset reported: CD45RA+ positively selected. All receptors come from a man younger than 30 in good health. Some clones in this sample may be carry-over from other donors' samples.

The J gene is TRBJ1-1, the V gene TRBV30; D unresolved. Germline V gene data show CDR1 as GTSNPN and CDR2 as SVGIG (reference sequence). Trimming pared 0 bases from V and 4 bases from J, leaving 9 bases between. The CDR3 covers 13 residues. Here the CDR3 reads CAWSVSAATEAFF. The CDR3 region has the DNA TGTGCCTGGAGTGTTTCGGCCGCCACTGAAGCTTTCTTT.

This chain links TRBV6-5 with TRBJ1-2; TRBD1 agrees at 7 bases. Trimming took 6 bases from V and 6 from J; bases not matched to a gene: 7. This CDR3 contains 13 residues. Germline CDR1 is MNHEY and CDR2 is SVGAGI. The CDR3 here is CASSRDSLDGYTF. DNA for the CDR3: TGTGCCAGCAGCCGGGACAGCCTAGATGGCTACACCTTC.

CDR3 in DNA: TGTGCCAGCAGTCGCCCTGGGACAGTAAATCAGCCCCAGCATTTT. Amino acid sequence: CASSRPGTVNQPQHF. The V gene is TRBV28, the J gene TRBJ1-5, with 7 nucleotides matching TRBD1. V lost 5 bases and J lost 4; bases outside the gene matches: 8. Germline CDR1 reads MDHEN; CDR2 reads SYDVKM. There are 15 residues in the CDR3.

Worth noting for this clone: The identical CDR3 is also encoded by other nucleotide sequences in the sample. The chain is built from TRBV28 and TRBJ2-6; weak D call: TRBD2 (5 bases). This CDR3 is built from 15 residues. In germline, CDR1 is MDHEN, CDR2 SYDVKM. Trimming removed 3 bases from V and 0 bases from J, with 6 bases in between. In nucleotides, the CDR3 is TGTGCCAGCAGTTTGGCGGGCTCTGGGGCCAACGTCCTGACTTTC. Translation gives CASSLAGSGANVLTF.

Worth noting for this clone: Other DNA sequences in the sample encode the same CDR3. This chain connects TRBV28 to TRBJ1-4; D remains unclear. Germline values: CDR1 MDHEN, CDR2 SYDVKM. The CDR3 extends over 14 amino acids. Between the trimmed V and J ends, which lost 3 bases and 0 bases, there was a span of 5 bases. The DNA for the CDR3 is TGTGCCAGCAGTTTTGGTGCAACTAATGAAAAACTGTTTTTT. Its translation: CASSFGATNEKLFF.

The V gene is TRBV7-9, the J gene TRBJ2-7, with D perhaps assigned TRBD1 or TRBD2 (6 bases each). From germline, CDR1 is SEHNR and CDR2 FQNEAQ (reference sequence). The V end lost 4 bases, the J end lost 0 bases, and 16 bases lay between the germline ends. The CDR3 extends over 16 amino acids. The CDR3 loop reads CASSWGIGGRSYEQYF. CDR3 nucleotides: TGTGCCAGCAGCTGGGGTATTGGGGGGCGCTCCTACGAGCAGTACTTC.

The chain carries TRBV2 and TRBJ2-3, with 8 nucleotides matching TRBD2. Germline trimming cut 4 bases from V and 6 bases from J; bases unmatched to any gene: 12. From germline, CDR1 is SNHLY and CDR2 FYNNEI. The CDR3 totals 16 residues. The CDR3 region is CASSARAGGVADTQYF. The CDR3 DNA follows: TGTGCCAGCAGTGCCCGGGCGGGAGGAGTTGCCGATACGCAGTATTTT. The whole variable domain, filled in from reference TRBV2 and TRBJ2-3, reads EPEVTQTPSHQVTQMGQEVILRCVPISNHLYFYWYRQILGQKVEFLVSFYNNEISEKSEIFDDQFSVERPDGSNFTLKIRSTKLEDSAMYFCASSARAGGVADTQYFGPGTRLTVL.

The chain recombines TRBV9 with TRBJ2-7; perhaps TRBD2 as D (6 bases). The germline V and J ends were trimmed by 4 bases and 3 bases, with 17 bases remaining between them. The CDR3 runs to 15 residues. In germline, CDR1 is SGDLS, CDR2 YYNGEE. The CDR3 nucleotides read TGTGCCAGCAGCCCCTCAGGTAGCGGAGGCTACGAGCAGTACTTC. Its protein is CASSPSGSGGYEQYF.

The DNA for the CDR3 is TGTGCCAGCAGCCCAAGACTAGCGGGAAGTGAGGAGCAGTACTTC. Its protein product is CASSPRLAGSEEQYF. The rearrangement links TRBV9 to TRBJ2-7; TRBD2 matches at 11 bases. The germline V gene encodes CDR1 SGDLS and CDR2 YYNGEE. J lost 7 bases, V lost 4 bases, and 10 bases had no gene match. The CDR3 sequence is 15 residues long.

Of note for this clone: The sample contains more than one DNA sequence encoding this CDR3. The V call is TRBV28, the J call TRBJ2-7; unclear D gene. CDR1 and CDR2 from the germline V gene are MDHEN and SYDVKM. V was trimmed by 4 bases and J by 3 bases, leaving 7 bases between them. This CDR3 comprises 12 residues. The CDR3 coding sequence is TGTGCCAGCAGTTCTTCCATCTACGAGCAGTACTTC. Encoded protein: CASSSSIYEQYF.